This T cell receptor beta chain was identified during a study of OX40 agonist ivuxolimab in advanced cancers. This CDR3 is 15 amino acids long. Trimming took off 4 bases at V and 8 bases at J, with 18 bases between the two ends. Looked up from germline, CDR1 is LGHNA and CDR2 is YNFKEQ. Sequencing was performed with immunoSEQ multiplex PCR; in TCRdb, only in-frame clones are kept and a portion is missing. Of about 80,000 clones in the sample, 90% are singletons; the top ten hold more than 1.5%. The genes are TRBV4-2 and TRBJ2-1; D remains unclear. This material consisted of CD4+ or CD8+ T cells sorted from blood, taken in a trial of the OX40 agonist ivuxolimab. The sequence came from an adult with an advanced solid tumor such as melanoma, head and neck, liver or kidney cancer. CDR3 loop: CASSLDPNGWDEQFF. In DNA, the CDR3 is TGTGCCAGCAGCCTAGACCCTAATGGGTGGGATGAGCAGTTCTTC.